The T cell receptor beta chain under discussion was sequenced for a study of blood T cell repertoires in COVID-19. This clone was recorded only once. The CDR3 is 16 amino acids. In germline, CDR1 is SGHNT, CDR2 YYREEE (reference sequence). Trimming removed 0 bases at V and 1 base at J, with 13 bases between. This table comes from immunoSEQ multiplex PCR, and its TCRdb copy is limited to in-frame clones, with some not included. Of more than 300,000 clones listed, roughly 91% were seen once; the top ten hold more than 0.95%. V is TRBV5-4 and J is TRBJ1-1, with D perhaps TRBD1 (5 bases). The sequence derives from a young woman who had recovered from COVID-19. Sequenced material: PBMCs or T cells enriched from blood (not recorded which). Written as DNA, the CDR3 is TGTGCCAGCAGCTTGGCGTTCGACAGACCGAACACTGAAGCTTTCTTT. As protein: CASSLAFDRPNTEAFF.